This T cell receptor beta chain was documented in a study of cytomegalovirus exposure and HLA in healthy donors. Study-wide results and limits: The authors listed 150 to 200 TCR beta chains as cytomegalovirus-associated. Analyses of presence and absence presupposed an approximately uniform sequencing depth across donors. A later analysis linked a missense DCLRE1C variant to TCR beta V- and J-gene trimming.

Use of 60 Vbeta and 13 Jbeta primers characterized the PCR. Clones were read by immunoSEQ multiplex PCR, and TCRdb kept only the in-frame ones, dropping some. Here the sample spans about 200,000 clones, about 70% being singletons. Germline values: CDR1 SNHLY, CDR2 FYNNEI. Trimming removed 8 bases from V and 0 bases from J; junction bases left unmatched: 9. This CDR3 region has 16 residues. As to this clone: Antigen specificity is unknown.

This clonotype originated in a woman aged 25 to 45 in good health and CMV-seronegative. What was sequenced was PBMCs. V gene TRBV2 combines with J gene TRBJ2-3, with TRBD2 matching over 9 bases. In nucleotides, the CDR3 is TGTGCCAGCCCGGGGAGCGGGAGGACTAGCACAGATACGCAGTATTTT. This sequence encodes CASPGSGRTSTDTQYF.